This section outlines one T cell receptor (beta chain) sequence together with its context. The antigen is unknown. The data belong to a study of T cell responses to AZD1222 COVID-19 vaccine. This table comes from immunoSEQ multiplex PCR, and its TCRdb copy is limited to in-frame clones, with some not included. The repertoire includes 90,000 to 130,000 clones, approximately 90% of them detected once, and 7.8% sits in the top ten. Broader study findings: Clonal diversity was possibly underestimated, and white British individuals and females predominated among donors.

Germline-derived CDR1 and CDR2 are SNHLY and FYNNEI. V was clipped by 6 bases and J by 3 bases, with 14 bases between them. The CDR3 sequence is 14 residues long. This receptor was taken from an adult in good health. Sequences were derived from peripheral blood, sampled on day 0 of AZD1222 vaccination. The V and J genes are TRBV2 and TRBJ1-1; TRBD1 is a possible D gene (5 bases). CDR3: CASRGLGVDTEAFF. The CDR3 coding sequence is TGTGCCAGCAGAGGATTGGGGGTTGACACTGAAGCTTTCTTT.